This TCR beta chain was identified during a study of T cells after yellow fever vaccination. About the research overall: Each low-cell-number fraction was prepared by means of SMART-Seq v4 Ultra Low Input. Overall study findings and caveats: The secondary response was weaker, and its peak arrived faster, on day 5 versus 15. Reappearance after the booster was seen for most primary-vaccination clones, at roughly 96% CD4 and 88% CD8.

TCRdb processed the 5' RACE reads anew with MiXCR; each CDR3 protein has one entry. There are about 360,000 distinct CDR3 sequences in the sample; approximately 5.7% occur only once, and about 15% lies in the top ten. The CDR3 length is 14 residues. The germline gives CDR1 DFQATT, CDR2 SNEGSKA (reference sequence). V was trimmed by 7 bases and J by 6 bases, leaving 18 bases between them. Many counts were recorded for this clonotype. Its specificity is not known. The chain links TRBV20-1 to TRBJ2-2; unclear D gene. This TCR was recovered from a man aged 30 to 39 who received the YFV17D yellow fever vaccine. Sequenced material: PBMCs, taken 5 days after the yellow fever booster vaccination. CDR3 nucleotides: TGCAGTGTAGATGCGCTAGTATCGTCCGGGGAGCTGTTTTTT. This sequence encodes CSVDALVSSGELFF.